This TCR beta chain was sequenced for a study of T cells expressing NK-cell markers. About the research overall: Eight donors were sequenced, seven testing HCMV-seropositive and one testing seronegative. Study-level points and caveats: Expanded NKG2C+ T cell clones were not confirmed as HCMV-specific.

Germline V lookup: CDR1 SEHNR, CDR2 FQNEAQ (reference sequence). This CDR3 region has 14 residues. A note on this clonotype: Its specificity is unknown.

Following a re-call of the 5' RACE reads, TCRdb has one entry per CDR3 protein and lacks DNA. The data show about 370,000 distinct CDR3 sequences, and the top ten clones hold 9.5% to 12%. This sequence originates from a woman aged 45 to 65 in good health. Input material: blood T cells: a sorted CD56 or NKG2C T cell subset, CD4+ or CD8+ T cells, or bulk PBMC T cells (not recorded which). This chain links TRBV7-9 with TRBJ2-5; TCRdb reports TRBD2, a call that lacks DNA to check it against. The CDR3 loop reads CASSLGGVRETQYF.